Presented here are 11 T cell receptor beta chains from one specimen sequenced in a study of T cell responses to AZD1222 COVID-19 vaccine. Profiling relied on immunoSEQ multiplex PCR, and the TCRdb table lists in-frame clones only, not all of them. The data show about 80,000 clones, 75% to 90% seen once. The starting material was peripheral blood, obtained on day 0 of AZD1222 vaccination. The receptors were gathered from an adult in good health.

The chain carries TRBV28 and TRBJ2-1; D is undetermined. The germline CDR1 and CDR2 sequences are MDHEN and SYDVKM. Trimming stripped 3 bases from V and 6 bases from J, with 6 bases between. The CDR3 is 12 residues long. The CDR3 sequence is CASSLGSNEQFF. CDR3 in DNA: TGTGCCAGCAGTTTGGGCTCCAATGAGCAGTTCTTC.

CDR3 sequence: CASSQEVQGSSGNTIYF. The CDR3 DNA follows: TGTGCCAGCAGCCAAGAGGTTCAGGGGAGCTCTGGAAACACCATATATTTT. J is TRBJ1-3 and V is TRBV4-2; maybe TRBD1 (6 bases). Trimming cost V 0 bases and J 0 bases, with 12 bases left between them. Germline V gene sequence: CDR1 LGHNA, CDR2 YNFKEQ. CDR3 size: 17 residues.

The V call is TRBV15, the J call TRBJ1-3; D may be TRBD1 (6 bases). Trimming left V 2 bases short and J 0 bases short, with 14 bases between. This CDR3 contains 17 residues. Germline CDR1 and CDR2: LNHNV and YYDKDF (reference sequence). The CDR3: CATSRSLDSRSGNTIYF. The CDR3 DNA reads as TGTGCCACCAGCAGATCCCTGGACAGTCGCTCTGGAAACACCATATATTTT.

This chain connects TRBV3-1 (or the pseudogene TRBV3-2) to TRBJ1-1; no clear D gene. The CDR3 is made up of 13 amino acids. V dropped 1 base and J dropped 7 bases, with 10 bases sitting between them. The germline V gene encodes CDR1 LGHDT and CDR2 YNNKEL (reference sequence). This CDR3 is CASSQVRPGEAFF. The CDR3 DNA is TGTGCCAGCAGCCAAGTACGCCCCGGTGAAGCTTTCTTT.

The chain employs TRBV5-4 and TRBJ2-2; D is unclear. The V gene lost 0 bases and the J gene lost 5 bases, with 11 bases spanning the gap. CDR1 is SGHNT, CDR2 YYREEE, per germline (reference sequence). The CDR3 runs to 15 residues. The CDR3 nucleotides are TGTGCCAGCAGCTTGGCCACCACAATAACCGGGGAGCTGTTTTTT. Translation: CASSLATTITGELFF.

The V gene is TRBV11-3, the J gene TRBJ2-7; 7 positions agree with TRBD1. V was clipped by 4 bases and J by 3 bases; unmatched bases: 9. CDR1 and CDR2 from the germline V gene are SGHNT and YENEEA. There are 15 residues in the CDR3. The CDR3 spells CASSSRGRDLYEQYF. The CDR3 region has the DNA TGTGCCAGCAGCTCAAGGGGGCGAGACCTCTACGAGCAGTACTTC.

V and J are TRBV7-2 and TRBJ2-5, with 8 bases lining up with TRBD2. V shed 5 bases, J shed 1 base, and the junction held 3 bases outside the gene matches. Germline V gene sequence: CDR1 SGHTA, CDR2 FQGNSA. The CDR3 loop spans 14 amino acids. This CDR3 reads CASSPLAAQETQYF. The CDR3 coding sequence is TGTGCCAGCAGCCCACTAGCGGCCCAAGAGACCCAGTACTTC.

Written as DNA, the CDR3 is TGTGCCAGCAGTGAAGCGGGAGGGGTCAAGCAAGAGACCCAGTACTTC. This gives the protein CASSEAGGVKQETQYF. This chain links TRBV6-1 with TRBJ2-5; 7 nucleotides line up with TRBD2. Looked up from germline, CDR1 is MNHNS and CDR2 is SASEGT. The CDR3 is 16 residues long. V trimming: 0 bases; J trimming: 2 bases; junction bases outside the gene matches: 6.

The chain combines TRBV24-1 with TRBJ1-1; 7 bases are a match to TRBD1. The CDR3 sequence is 13 residues long. CDR1 and CDR2 from the germline V gene are KGHDR and SFDVKD. The V segment lost 7 bases and the J segment 7 bases; nucleotides outside the gene matches: 8. CDR3 loop: CATSGDRDDEAFF. CDR3 coding DNA: TGTGCCACCAGCGGTGACAGGGACGATGAAGCTTTCTTT.

The chain uses TRBV19 and TRBJ2-1, with TRBD2 matching 12 bases. Germline trimming cut 4 bases from V and 6 bases from J; bases unmatched to any gene: 4. The germline V gene has CDR1 LNHDA and CDR2 SQIVND (reference sequence). The CDR3 totals 15 residues. The CDR3 region is CASSRLAGDSNEQFF. CDR3 sequence (DNA): TGTGCCAGTAGTAGACTAGCGGGAGACTCCAATGAGCAGTTCTTC.

The rearrangement uses TRBV15 and TRBJ2-7; 7 nucleotides agree with TRBD1. The V and J ends lost 0 bases and 3 bases, in that order; junction bases with no gene match: 5. The CDR3 totals 15 residues. Germline CDR1 and CDR2: LNHNV and YYDKDF (reference sequence). CDR3 amino acids: CATSREGDSRYEQYF. Written as DNA, the CDR3 is TGTGCCACCAGCAGAGAGGGGGACAGTCGCTACGAGCAGTACTTC.